The rows below give T cell receptor beta chains drawn from one sample of a study of preoperative IRX-2 immunotherapy in early breast cancer. Libraries were prepared by immunoSEQ multiplex PCR; TCRdb keeps only in-frame clonotypes and omits some of them. The data contain about 26,000 clones, approximately 81% of them seen just once; the ten biggest clones take up around 6.5%. The material sequenced was lymph node tissue, taken after IRX-2 immunotherapy. The source of these receptors is a human donor with breast cancer. The CDR3 runs from the conserved cysteine through the conserved F or W. The D gene is left open where the match is weak. Not all rows give a size; the values are once, few, many and, for expanded clones, a class.

clone_size d_call j_call v_call cdr3_aa cdr3_nt
NA TRBD2 TRBJ2-7 TRBV5-1 CASSIGDYRDSYEQYF TGCGCCAGCAGTATAGGGGACTACCGAGACTCCTACGAGCAGTACTTC
NA NA TRBJ1-1 TRBV18 CASSFDGGGTEAFF TGTGCCAGCTCATTTGATGGGGGGGGCACTGAAGCTTTCTTT
NA TRBD1 TRBJ1-4 TRBV11-3 CASSPGGAGKEKLFF TGTGCCAGCAGTCCAGGGGGCGCGGGAAAAGAAAAACTGTTTTTT
NA NA TRBJ2-1 TRBV15 CATSPGTQGSEQFF TGTGCCACCAGTCCCGGGACCCAGGGTAGTGAGCAGTTCTTC
few TRBD2 TRBJ2-7 TRBV6-8 CASRETSGTYEQYF TGTGCCAGCAGAGAGACTAGCGGGACCTACGAGCAGTACTTC
NA NA TRBJ1-1 TRBV7-8 CASSLDGGFEAFF TGTGCCAGCAGCTTAGATGGAGGGTTCGAAGCTTTCTTT
NA NA TRBJ2-7 TRBV18 CASSSWGLEYEQYF TGTGCCAGCTCTAGTTGGGGGTTGGAATACGAGCAGTACTTC
NA TRBD2 TRBJ2-2 TRBV28 CASSSPGRGGELFF TGTGCCAGCAGTTCTCCGGGGAGGGGCGGGGAGCTGTTTTTT
NA NA TRBJ2-5 TRBV29-1 CSVDQGRETQYF TGCAGCGTTGATCAGGGGAGAGAGACCCAGTACTTC
NA TRBD1 TRBJ2-6 TRBV5-1 CASSHGQGAGANVLTF TGCGCCAGCAGCCACGGACAGGGGGCTGGGGCCAACGTCCTGACTTTC
NA TRBD1 TRBJ2-3 TRBV11-3 CASSSGTELHTDTQYF TGTGCCAGCAGCTCCGGGACAGAGCTTCACACAGATACGCAGTATTTT
NA NA TRBJ1-2 TRBV28 CASRRMRGAYGYTF TGTGCCAGCCGCCGCATGCGAGGGGCGTATGGCTACACCTTC
NA NA TRBJ2-7 TRBV27 CATSDPYSGQYF TGTGCCACCAGTGATCCCTACAGCGGGCAGTACTTC
once NA TRBJ2-1 TRBV30 CAWKPGTYYNEQFF TGTGCCTGGAAGCCCGGGACTTACTACAATGAGCAGTTCTTC